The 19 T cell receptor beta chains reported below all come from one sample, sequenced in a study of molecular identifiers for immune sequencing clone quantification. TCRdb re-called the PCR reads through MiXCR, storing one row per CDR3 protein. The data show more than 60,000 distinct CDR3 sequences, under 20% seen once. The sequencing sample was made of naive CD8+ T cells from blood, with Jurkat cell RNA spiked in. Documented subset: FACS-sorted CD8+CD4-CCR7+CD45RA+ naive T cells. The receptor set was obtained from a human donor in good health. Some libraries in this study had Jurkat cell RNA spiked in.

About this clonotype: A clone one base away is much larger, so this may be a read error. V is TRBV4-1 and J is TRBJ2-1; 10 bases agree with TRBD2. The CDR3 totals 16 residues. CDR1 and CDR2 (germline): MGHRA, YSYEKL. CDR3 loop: CAGSQDLLAGVNEQFF. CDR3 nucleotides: TGCGCCGGCAGCCAAGATCTCCTAGCGGGAGTTAATGAGCAGTTCTTC.

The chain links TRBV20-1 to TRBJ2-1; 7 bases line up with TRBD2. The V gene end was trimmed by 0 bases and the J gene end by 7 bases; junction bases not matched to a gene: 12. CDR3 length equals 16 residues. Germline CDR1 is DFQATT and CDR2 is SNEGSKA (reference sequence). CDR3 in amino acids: CSARDLPSGVINEQFF. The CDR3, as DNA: TGCAGTGCTAGAGATCTCCCAAGCGGGGTAATAAATGAGCAGTTCTTC.

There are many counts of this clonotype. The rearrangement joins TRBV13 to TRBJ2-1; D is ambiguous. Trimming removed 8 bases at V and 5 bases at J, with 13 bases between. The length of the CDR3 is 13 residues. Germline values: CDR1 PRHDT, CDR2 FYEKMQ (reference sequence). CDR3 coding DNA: TGTGCCAGCTCCCCTCTCACCCACAATGAGCAGTTCTTC. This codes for CASSPLTHNEQFF. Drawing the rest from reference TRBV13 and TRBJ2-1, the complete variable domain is AAGVIQSPRHLIKEKRETATLKCYPIPRHDTVYWYQQGPGQDPQFLISFYEKMQSDKGSIPDRFSAQQFSDYHSELNMSSLELGDSALYFCASSPLTHNEQFFGPGTRLTVL.

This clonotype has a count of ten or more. In nucleotides, the CDR3 is TGTGCCAGCAGTTCCGATCGACAGGTACAAGAGACCCAGTACTTC. Protein: CASSSDRQVQETQYF. The chain links TRBV28 to TRBJ2-5; perhaps TRBD1 as D (6 bases). The CDR3 consists of 15 residues. The germline V and J ends were trimmed by 4 bases and 2 bases, with 14 bases remaining between them. Per the germline V gene, CDR1 is MDHEN and CDR2 is SYDVKM.

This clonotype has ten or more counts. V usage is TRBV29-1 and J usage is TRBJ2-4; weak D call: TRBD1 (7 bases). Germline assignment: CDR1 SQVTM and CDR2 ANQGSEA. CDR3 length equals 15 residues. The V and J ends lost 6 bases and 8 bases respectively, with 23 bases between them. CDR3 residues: CSVDNLTGRKDIQYF. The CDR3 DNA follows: TGCAGCGTGGACAACCTGACAGGGAGGAAAGACATTCAGTACTTC.

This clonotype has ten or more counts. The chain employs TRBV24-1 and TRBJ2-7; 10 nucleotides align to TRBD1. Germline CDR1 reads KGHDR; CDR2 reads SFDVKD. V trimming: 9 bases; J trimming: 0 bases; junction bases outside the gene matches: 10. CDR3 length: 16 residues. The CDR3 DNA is TGTGCCACCCGAAGGGACAGGGGTGCGAGCTCCTACGAGCAGTACTTC. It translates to CATRRDRGASSYEQYF.

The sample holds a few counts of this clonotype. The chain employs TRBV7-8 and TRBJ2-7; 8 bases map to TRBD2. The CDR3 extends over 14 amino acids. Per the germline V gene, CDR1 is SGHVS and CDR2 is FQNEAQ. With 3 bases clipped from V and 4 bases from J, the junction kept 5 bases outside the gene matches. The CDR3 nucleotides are TGTGCCAGCAGCTTCGGACTAGCAGATTACGAGCAGTACTTC. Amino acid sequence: CASSFGLADYEQYF.

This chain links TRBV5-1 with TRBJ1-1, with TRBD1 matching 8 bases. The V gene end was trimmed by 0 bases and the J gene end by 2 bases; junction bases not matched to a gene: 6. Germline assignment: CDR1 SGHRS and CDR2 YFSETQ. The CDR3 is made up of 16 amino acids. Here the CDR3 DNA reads TGCGCCAGCAGCTTGGAGGGACAGGAAGCAAACACTGAAGCTTTCTTT. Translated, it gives CASSLEGQEANTEAFF.

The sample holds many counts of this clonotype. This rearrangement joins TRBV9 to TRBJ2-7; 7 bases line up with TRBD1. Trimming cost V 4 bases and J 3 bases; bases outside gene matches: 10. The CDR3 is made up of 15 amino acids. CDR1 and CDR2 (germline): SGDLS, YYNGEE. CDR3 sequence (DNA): TGTGCCAGCAGCCCGAGACAGGGTATCATCTACGAGCAGTACTTC. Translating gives CASSPRQGIIYEQYF.

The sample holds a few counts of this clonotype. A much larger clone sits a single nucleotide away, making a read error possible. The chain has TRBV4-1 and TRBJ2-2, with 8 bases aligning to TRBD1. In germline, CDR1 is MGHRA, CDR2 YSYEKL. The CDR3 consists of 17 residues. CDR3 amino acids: CASSPEPGQAGPGELLF. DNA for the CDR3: TGCGCCAGCAGCCCGGAGCCGGGACAGGCTGGTCCCGGGGAGCTGCTTTTT.

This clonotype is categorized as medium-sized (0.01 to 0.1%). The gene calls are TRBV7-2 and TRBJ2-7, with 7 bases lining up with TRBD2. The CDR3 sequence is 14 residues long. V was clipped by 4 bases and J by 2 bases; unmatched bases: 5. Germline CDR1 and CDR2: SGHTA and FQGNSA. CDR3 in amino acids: CASSSGLSAYEQYF. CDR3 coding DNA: TGTGCCAGCAGCTCGGGACTATCTGCCTACGAGCAGTACTTC.

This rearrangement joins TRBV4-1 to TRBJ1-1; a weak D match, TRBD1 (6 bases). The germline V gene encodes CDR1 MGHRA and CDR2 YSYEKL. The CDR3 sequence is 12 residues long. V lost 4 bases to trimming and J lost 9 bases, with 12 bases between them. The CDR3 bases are TGCGCCAGCAGCCTCACGCAGGGGAAAGCTTTCTTT. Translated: CASSLTQGKAFF.

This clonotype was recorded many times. CDR3 sequence: CASSLGQGEGPITEAFF. CDR3 coding DNA: TGCGCCAGCAGCTTGGGACAGGGGGAAGGGCCTATCACTGAAGCTTTCTTT. V is TRBV5-1 and J is TRBJ1-1; TRBD1 agrees at 9 bases. The J segment lost 4 bases and the V segment lost 0 bases, leaving 10 bases of the junction unmatched. The CDR3 is 17 amino acids. Germline CDR1 SGHRS, CDR2 YFSETQ.

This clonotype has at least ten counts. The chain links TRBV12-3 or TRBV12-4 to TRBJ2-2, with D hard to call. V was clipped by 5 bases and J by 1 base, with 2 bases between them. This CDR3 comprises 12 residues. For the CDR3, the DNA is TGTGCCAGCAGTCGGAACACCGGGGAGCTGTTTTTT. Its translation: CASSRNTGELFF.

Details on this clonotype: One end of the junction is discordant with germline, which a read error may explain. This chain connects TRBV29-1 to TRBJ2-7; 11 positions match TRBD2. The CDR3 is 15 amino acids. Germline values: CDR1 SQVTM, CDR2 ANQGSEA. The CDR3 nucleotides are TGCAGCGCTGAAGGGACTAGCGGTAGAAGCTACGAGCAGTACTTC. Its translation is CSAEGTSGRSYEQYF.

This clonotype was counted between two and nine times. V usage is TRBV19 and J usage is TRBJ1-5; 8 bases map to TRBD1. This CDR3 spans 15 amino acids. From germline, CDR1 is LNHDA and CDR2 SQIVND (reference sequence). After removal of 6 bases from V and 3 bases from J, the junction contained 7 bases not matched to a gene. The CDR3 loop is CASRKQGVDNQPQHF. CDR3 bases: TGTGCCAGTAGGAAACAGGGGGTCGACAATCAGCCCCAGCATTTT.

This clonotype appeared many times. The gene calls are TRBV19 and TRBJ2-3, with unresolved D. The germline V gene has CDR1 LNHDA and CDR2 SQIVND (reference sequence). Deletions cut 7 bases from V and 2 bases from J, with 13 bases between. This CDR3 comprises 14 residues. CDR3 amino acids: CASTLTALTDTQYF. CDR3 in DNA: TGTGCCAGTACCTTAACTGCCCTCACAGATACGCAGTATTTT.

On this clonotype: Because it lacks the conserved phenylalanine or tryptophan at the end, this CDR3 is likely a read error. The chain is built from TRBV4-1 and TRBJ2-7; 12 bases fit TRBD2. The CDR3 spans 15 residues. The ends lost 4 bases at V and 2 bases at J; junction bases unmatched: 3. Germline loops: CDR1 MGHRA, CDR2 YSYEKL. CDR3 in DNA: TGCGCCAGCAGCCCTAGACTAGCGGGAGCCTACGAGCAGTACTCC. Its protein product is CASSPRLAGAYEQYS.

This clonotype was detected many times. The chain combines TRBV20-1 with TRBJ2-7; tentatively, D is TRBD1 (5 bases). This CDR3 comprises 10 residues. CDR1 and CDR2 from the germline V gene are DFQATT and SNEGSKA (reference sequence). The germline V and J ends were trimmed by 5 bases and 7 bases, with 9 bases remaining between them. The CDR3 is CSAARVEQYF. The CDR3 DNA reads TGCAGTGCTGCCAGGGTTGAGCAGTACTTC.